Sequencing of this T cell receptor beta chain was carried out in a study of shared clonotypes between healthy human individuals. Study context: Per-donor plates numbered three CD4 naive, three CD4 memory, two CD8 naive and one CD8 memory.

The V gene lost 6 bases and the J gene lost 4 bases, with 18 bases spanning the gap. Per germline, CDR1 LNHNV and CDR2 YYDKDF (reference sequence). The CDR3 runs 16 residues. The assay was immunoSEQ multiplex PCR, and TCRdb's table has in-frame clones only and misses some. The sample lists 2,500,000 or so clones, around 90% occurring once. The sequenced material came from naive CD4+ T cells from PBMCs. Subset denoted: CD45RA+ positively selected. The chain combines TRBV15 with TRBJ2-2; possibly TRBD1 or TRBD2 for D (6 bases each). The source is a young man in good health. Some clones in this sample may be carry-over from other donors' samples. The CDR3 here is CATSGGRVLSTGELFF. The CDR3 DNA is TGTGCCACCAGTGGGGGGCGGGTCCTCTCCACCGGGGAGCTGTTTTTT.